This T cell receptor (beta chain) was sequenced in a study of blood T cell repertoires in COVID-19. Study as a whole: The United States, Italy and Spain provided the acute and convalescent COVID-19 samples.

The table lists this clone with a count of one. The V end lost 1 base, the J end lost 2 bases, and 7 bases lay between the germline ends. Germline assignment: CDR1 SEHNR and CDR2 FQNEAQ (reference sequence). CDR3 length: 14 residues. Original processing methods: Estimates of nucleated cell counts were drawn from the amplification of reference gene primers. Only in-frame clones appear in the TCRdb table, and some are missing; sequencing was by immunoSEQ multiplex PCR. V, J and clone size are those of that table, while D and trimming were read from the DNA. The repertoire consists of about 16,000 clones, with more than 75% occurring once and the leading ten covering around 15%.

This sequence originates from a human donor in a cohort sampled during active COVID-19. The chain is built from TRBV7-9 and TRBJ2-3; the D gene is possibly TRBD1 (5 bases). The material sequenced was peripheral blood. The CDR3: CASSLDRSTDTQYF. CDR3 DNA sequence: TGTGCCAGCAGCTTAGACAGGTCCACAGATACGCAGTATTTT.